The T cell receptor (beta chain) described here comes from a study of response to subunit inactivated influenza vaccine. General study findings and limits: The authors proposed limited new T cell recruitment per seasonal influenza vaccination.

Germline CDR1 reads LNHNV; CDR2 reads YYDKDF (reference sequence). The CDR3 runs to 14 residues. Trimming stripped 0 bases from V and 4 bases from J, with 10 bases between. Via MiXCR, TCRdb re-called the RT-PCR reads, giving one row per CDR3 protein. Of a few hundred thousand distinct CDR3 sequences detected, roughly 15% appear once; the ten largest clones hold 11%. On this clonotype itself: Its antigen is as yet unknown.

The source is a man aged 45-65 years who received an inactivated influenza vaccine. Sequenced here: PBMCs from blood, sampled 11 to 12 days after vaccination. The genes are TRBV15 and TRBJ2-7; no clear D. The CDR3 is CATSRDIGPYEQYF. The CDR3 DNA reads TGTGCCACCAGCAGAGATATCGGCCCTTACGAGCAGTACTTC.